The present entry profiles one T cell receptor beta chain with its context. The repertoire was sequenced with immunoSEQ multiplex PCR; TCRdb's copy has only in-frame clones and lacks some. The table includes around 61,000 clones, 80% to 85% detected once. The CDR3 length is 12 residues. Germline CDR1 and CDR2: MNHEY and SVGAGI. V lost 7 bases, J lost 6 bases, and 11 bases lay in between. These data are taken from a study of blood T cell repertoires in COVID-19. Study context: Sites in the United States, Italy and Spain provided acute and convalescent COVID-19 samples.

This clonotype was obtained from a man older than 75 with acute or convalescent COVID-19. Input material: peripheral blood. V and J are TRBV6-5 and TRBJ2-3; D unclear. The CDR3 coding sequence is TGTGCCAGCACTTCTACCGGGGATACGCAGTATTTT. Its translation: CASTSTGDTQYF.